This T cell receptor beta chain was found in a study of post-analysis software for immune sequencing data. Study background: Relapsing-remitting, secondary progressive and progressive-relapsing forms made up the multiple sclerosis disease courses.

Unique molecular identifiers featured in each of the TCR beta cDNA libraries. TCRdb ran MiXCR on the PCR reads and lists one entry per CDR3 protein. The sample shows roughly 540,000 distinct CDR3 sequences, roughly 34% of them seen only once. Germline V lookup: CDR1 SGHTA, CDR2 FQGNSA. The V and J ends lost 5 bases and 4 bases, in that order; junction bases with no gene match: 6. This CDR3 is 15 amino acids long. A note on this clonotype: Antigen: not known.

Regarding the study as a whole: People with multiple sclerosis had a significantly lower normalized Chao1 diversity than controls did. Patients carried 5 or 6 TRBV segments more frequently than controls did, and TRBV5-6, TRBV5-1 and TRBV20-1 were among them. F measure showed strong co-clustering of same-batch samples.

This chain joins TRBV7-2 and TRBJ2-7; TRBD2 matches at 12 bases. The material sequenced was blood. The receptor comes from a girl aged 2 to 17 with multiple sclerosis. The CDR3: CASSPTSGGQYEQYF. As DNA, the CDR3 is TGTGCCAGCAGCCCCACTAGCGGGGGGCAGTACGAGCAGTACTTC.